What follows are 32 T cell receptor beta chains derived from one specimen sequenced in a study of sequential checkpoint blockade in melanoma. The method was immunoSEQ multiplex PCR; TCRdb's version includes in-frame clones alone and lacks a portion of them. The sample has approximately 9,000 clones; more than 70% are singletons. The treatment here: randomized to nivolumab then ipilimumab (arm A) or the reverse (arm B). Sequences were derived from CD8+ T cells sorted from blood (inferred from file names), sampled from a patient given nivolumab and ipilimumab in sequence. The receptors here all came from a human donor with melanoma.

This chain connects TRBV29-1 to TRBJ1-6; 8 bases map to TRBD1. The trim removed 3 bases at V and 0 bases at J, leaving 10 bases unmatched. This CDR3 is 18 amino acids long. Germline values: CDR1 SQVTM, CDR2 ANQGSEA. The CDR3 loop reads CSVEPAGGHSSYNSPLHF. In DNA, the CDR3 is TGCAGCGTTGAGCCGGCAGGGGGCCACAGCTCCTATAATTCACCCCTCCACTTT. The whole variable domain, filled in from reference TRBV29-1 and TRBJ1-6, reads SAVISQKPSRDICQRGTSLTIQCQVDSQVTMMFWYRQQPGQSLTLIATANQGSEATYESGFVIDKFPISRPNLTFSTLTVSNMSPEDSSIYLCSVEPAGGHSSYNSPLHFGNGTRLTVT.

The CDR3 DNA reads TGTGCCAGCAGTTTATCGAGCGGCTACGAGCAGTACTTC. It codes for CASSLSSGYEQYF. The chain has TRBV27 and TRBJ2-7; maybe TRBD2 (5 bases). The CDR3 spans 13 residues. V dropped 0 bases and J dropped 3 bases, with 6 bases sitting between them. Germline-derived CDR1 and CDR2 are MNHEY and SMNVEV (reference sequence).

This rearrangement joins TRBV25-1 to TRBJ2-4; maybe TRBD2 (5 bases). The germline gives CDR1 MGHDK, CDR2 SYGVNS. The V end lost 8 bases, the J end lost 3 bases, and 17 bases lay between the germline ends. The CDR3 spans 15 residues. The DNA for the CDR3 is TGTGCCAGCGACATAAGAGGGCAAGGCAAAAACATTCAGTACTTC. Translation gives CASDIRGQGKNIQYF.

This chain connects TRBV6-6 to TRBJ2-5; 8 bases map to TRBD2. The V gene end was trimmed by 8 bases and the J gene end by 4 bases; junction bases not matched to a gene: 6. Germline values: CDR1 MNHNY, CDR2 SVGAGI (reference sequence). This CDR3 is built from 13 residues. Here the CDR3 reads CASEAGVRETQYF. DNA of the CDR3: TGTGCCAGCGAAGCGGGAGTAAGAGAGACCCAGTACTTC.

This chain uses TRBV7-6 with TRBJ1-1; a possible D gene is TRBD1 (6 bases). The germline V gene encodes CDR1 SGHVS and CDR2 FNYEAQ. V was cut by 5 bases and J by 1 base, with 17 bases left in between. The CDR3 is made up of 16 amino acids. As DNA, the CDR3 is TGTGCCAGCAGCCAAAGGGGGGGCCGGGGGAACACTGAAGCTTTCTTT. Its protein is CASSQRGGRGNTEAFF.

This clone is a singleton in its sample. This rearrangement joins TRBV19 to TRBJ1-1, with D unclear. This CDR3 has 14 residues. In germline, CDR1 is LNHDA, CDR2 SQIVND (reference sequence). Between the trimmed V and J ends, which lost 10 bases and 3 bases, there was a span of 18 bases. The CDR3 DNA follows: TGTGCCACCAGCGCAAGGAGGCGAGACACTGAAGCTTTCTTT. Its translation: CATSARRRDTEAFF.

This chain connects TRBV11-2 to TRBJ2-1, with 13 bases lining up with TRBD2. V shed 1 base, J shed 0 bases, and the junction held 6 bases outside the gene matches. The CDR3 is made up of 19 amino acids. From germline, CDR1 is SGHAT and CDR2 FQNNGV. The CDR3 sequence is CASSLAGLAGESSYNEQFF. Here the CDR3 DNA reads TGTGCCAGCAGCTTAGCAGGACTAGCGGGGGAGAGCTCCTACAATGAGCAGTTCTTC.

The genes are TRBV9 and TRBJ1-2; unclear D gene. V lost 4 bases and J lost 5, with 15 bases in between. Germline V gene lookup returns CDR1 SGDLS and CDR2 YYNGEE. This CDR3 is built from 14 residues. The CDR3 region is CASSPLDYGYGYTF. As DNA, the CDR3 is TGTGCCAGCAGCCCCCTTGACTACGGGTATGGCTACACCTTC.

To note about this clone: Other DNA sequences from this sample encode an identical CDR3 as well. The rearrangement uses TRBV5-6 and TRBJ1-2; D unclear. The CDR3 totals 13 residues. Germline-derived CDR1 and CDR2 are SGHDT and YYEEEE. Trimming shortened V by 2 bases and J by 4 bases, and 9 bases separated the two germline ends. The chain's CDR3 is CASSLGGSYGYTF. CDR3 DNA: TGTGCCAGCAGCTTAGGAGGGTCCTATGGCTACACCTTC.

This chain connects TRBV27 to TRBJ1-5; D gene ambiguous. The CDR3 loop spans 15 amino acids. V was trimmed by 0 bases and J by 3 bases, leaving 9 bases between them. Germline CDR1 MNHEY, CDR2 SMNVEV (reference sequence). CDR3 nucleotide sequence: TGTGCCAGCAGTTTATCGGCGGGGTTCAATCAGCCCCAGCATTTT. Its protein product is CASSLSAGFNQPQHF.

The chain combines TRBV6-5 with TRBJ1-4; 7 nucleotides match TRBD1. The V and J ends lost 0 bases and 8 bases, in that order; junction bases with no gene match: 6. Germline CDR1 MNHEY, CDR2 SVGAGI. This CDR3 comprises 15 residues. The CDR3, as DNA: TGTGCCAGCAGTTACTCCCAGGGGGGAAGGGAAAAACTGTTTTTT. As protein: CASSYSQGGREKLFF.

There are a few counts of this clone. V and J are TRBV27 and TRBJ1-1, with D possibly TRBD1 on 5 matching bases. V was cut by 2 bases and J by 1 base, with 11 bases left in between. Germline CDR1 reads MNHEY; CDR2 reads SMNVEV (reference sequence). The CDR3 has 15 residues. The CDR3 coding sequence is TGTGCCAGCAGTTTAGGGCCAGGGCAGAACACTGAAGCTTTCTTT. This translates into CASSLGPGQNTEAFF.

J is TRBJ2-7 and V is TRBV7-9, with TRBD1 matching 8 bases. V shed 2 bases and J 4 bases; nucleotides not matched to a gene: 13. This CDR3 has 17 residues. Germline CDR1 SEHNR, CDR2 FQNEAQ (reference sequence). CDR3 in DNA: TGTGCCAGCAGCTTACAGGACAGGGCGGGTGTTGGATACGAGCAGTACTTC. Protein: CASSLQDRAGVGYEQYF.

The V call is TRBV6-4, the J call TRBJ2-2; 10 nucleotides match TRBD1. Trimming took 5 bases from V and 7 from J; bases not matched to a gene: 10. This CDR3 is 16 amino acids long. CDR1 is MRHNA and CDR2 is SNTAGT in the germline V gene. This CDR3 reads CASSPDGTGEIGELFF. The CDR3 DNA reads TGTGCCAGCAGTCCCGACGGGACAGGGGAAATCGGGGAGCTGTTTTTT.

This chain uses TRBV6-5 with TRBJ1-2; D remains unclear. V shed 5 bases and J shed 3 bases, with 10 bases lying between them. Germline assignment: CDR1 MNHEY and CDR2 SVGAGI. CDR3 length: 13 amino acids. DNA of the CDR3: TGTGCCAGCAGTGACGGGAAGGACTATGGCTACACCTTC. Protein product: CASSDGKDYGYTF.

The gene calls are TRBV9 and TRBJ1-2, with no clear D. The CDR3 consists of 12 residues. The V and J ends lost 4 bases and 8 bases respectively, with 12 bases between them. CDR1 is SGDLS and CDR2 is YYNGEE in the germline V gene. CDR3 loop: CASSPPPRGYTF. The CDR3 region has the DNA TGTGCCAGCAGCCCCCCTCCCCGGGGCTACACCTTC.

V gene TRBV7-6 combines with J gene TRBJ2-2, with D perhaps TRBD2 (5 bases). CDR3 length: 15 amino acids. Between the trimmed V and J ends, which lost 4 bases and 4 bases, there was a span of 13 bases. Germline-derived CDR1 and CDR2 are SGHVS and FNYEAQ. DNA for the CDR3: TGTGCCAGCAGCTCTACAGTTGGAGGCACCGGGGAGCTGTTTTTT. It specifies CASSSTVGGTGELFF.

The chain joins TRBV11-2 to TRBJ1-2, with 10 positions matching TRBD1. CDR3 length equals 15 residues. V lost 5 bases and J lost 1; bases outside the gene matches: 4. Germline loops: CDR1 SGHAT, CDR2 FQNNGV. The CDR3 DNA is TGTGCCAGCAGCGCCGGGGACAGGGGTAACTATGGCTACACCTTC. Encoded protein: CASSAGDRGNYGYTF.

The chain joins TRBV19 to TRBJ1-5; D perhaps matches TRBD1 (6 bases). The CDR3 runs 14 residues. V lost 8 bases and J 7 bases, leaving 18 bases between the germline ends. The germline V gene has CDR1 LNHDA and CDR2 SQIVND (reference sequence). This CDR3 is CASQPDSPRQPQHF. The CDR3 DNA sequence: TGTGCCAGTCAACCGGACAGCCCCAGGCAGCCCCAGCATTTT.

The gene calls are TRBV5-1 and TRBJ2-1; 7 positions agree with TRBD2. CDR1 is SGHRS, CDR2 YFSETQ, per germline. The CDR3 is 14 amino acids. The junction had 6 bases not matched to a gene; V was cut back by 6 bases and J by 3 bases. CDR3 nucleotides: TGCGCCAGCACCATAGGCGGGGGCTACAATGAGCAGTTCTTC. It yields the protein CASTIGGGYNEQFF.

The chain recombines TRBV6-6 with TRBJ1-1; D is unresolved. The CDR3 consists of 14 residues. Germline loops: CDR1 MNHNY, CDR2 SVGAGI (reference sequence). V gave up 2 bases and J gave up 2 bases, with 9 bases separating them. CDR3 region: CASSYPGLNTEAFF. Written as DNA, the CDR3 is TGTGCCAGCAGTTACCCAGGCCTAAACACTGAAGCTTTCTTT.

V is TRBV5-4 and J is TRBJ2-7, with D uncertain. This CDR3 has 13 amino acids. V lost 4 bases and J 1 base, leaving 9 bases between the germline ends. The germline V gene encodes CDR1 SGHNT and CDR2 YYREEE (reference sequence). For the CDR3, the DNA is TGTGCCAGCAGCGTCCAGGATTCCTACGAGCAGTACTTC. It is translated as CASSVQDSYEQYF.

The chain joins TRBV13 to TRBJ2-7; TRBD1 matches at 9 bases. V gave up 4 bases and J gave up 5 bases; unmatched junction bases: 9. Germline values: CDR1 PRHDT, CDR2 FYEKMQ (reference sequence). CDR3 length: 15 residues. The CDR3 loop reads CASSSPQDRGDEQYF. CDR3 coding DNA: TGTGCCAGCAGCTCACCCCAGGACAGGGGAGACGAGCAGTACTTC.

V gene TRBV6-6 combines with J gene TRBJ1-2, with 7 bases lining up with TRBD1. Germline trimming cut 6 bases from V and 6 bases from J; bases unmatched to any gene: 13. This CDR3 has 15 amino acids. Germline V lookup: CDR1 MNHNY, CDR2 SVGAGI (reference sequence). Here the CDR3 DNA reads TGTGCCAGCAGCCGAAGCCAAGGGGGCAGGAATGGCTACACCTTC. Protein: CASSRSQGGRNGYTF.

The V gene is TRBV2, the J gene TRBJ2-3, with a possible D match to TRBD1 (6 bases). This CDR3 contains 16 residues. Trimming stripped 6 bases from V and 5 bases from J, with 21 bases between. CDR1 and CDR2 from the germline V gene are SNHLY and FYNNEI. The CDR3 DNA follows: TGTGCCAGCAGCCCCTGGGAAGGGGGTACGGGAGATACGCAGTATTTT. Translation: CASSPWEGGTGDTQYF.

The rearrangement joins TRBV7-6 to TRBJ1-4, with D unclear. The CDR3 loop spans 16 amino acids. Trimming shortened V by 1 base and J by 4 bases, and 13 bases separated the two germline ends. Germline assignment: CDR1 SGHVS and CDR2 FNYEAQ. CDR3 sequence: CASSLESFSGNEKLFF. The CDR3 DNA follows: TGTGCCAGCAGCTTAGAAAGTTTTTCGGGTAATGAAAAACTGTTTTTT.

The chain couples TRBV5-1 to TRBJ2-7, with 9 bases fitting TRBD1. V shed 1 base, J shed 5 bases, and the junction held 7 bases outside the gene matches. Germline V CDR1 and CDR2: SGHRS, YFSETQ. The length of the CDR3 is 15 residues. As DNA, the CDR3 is TGCGCCAGCAGCTTGTGGGACAGGGCGGAACACGAGCAGTACTTC. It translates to CASSLWDRAEHEQYF.

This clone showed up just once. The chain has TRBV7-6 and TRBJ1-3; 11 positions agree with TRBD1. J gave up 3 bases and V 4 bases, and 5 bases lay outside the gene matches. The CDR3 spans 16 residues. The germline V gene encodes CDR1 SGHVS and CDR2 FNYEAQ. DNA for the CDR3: TGTGCCAGCAGCTCCGGACAGGGGGCGTATGGAAACACCATATATTTT. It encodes CASSSGQGAYGNTIYF.

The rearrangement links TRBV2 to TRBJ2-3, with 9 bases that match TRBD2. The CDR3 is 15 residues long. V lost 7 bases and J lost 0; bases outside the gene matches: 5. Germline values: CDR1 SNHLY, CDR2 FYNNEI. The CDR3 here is CASTGLAGSTDTQYF. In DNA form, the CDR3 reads TGTGCCAGCACGGGTCTAGCGGGGAGCACAGATACGCAGTATTTT.

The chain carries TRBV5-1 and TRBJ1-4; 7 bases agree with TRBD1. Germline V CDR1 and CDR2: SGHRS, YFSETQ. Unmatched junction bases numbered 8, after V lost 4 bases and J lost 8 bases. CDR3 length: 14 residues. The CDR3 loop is CASSPLGQQEKLFF. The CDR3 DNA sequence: TGCGCCAGCAGCCCCTTGGGACAGCAGGAAAAACTGTTTTTT.

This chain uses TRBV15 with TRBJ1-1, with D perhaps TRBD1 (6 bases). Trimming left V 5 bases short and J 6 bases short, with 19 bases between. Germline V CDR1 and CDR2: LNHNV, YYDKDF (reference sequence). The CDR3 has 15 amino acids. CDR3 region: CATSRLQGLLAEAFF. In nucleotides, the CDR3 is TGTGCCACCAGCCGTCTGCAGGGGTTGCTCGCTGAAGCTTTCTTT.

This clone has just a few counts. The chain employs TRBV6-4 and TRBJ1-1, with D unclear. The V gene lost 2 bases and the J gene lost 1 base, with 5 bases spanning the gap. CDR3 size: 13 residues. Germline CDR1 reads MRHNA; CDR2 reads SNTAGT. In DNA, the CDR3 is TGTGCCAGCAGTGACCGGAGGAACACTGAAGCTTTCTTT. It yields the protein CASSDRRNTEAFF.